Listed below are T cell receptor beta chains from one sample, sequenced in a study of cytomegalovirus exposure and HLA in healthy donors. TCRdb keeps only in-frame clones here, not all; method: immunoSEQ multiplex PCR. The table has 70,000 to 100,000 clones, 80% seen once; the top ten hold approximately 2%. Sequenced material: PBMCs. These receptors were obtained from a man between 18 and 29 years old in good health and CMV-seronegative. The CDR3 runs from the conserved cysteine through the conserved F or W. Fields, in order: CDR3 protein, J gene, CDR3 length, V gene, D gene. The D gene is left open where the match is weak.

CDR3 protein: CARSPRGASPGGWDGTGCYEQYF; J gene: TRBJ2-7; CDR3 length: 23; V gene: TRBV7-5; D gene: .
CDR3 protein: CASREDRDQPQHF; J gene: TRBJ1-5; CDR3 length: 13; V gene: TRBV6-5; D gene: TRBD1
CDR3 protein: CASSLSRAGAPLMNTGELFF; J gene: TRBJ2-2; CDR3 length: 20; V gene: TRBV5-1; D gene: TRBD2
CDR3 protein: CASSPGTSGDNEQFF; J gene: TRBJ2-1; CDR3 length: 15; V gene: TRBV6-4; D gene: TRBD2
CDR3 protein: CASSGAPRDRDRVYEQYF; J gene: .; CDR3 length: 18; V gene: TRBV11-2; D gene: TRBD1
CDR3 protein: CASSPNGSNEKLFF; J gene: TRBJ1-4; CDR3 length: 14; V gene: TRBV18; D gene: .
CDR3 protein: CASSAQKYEQYF; J gene: TRBJ2-7; CDR3 length: 12; V gene: TRBV7-2; D gene: .
CDR3 protein: CASSEGTGHTDTQYF; J gene: TRBJ2-3; CDR3 length: 15; V gene: TRBV6-1; D gene: TRBD1
CDR3 protein: CASSLVGRGGRSYEQYF; J gene: TRBJ2-7; CDR3 length: 17; V gene: TRBV7-9; D gene: TRBD2
CDR3 protein: CASSLGEGGGNQPQHF; J gene: TRBJ1-5; CDR3 length: 16; V gene: TRBV7-9; D gene: .
CDR3 protein: CASSLGQGGSPLHF; J gene: TRBJ1-6; CDR3 length: 14; V gene: TRBV13; D gene: .
CDR3 protein: CSVDSRGPNRTEAF; J gene: TRBJ1-1; CDR3 length: 14; V gene: TRBV29-1; D gene: TRBD1
CDR3 protein: CAWKGPGQEYYGYTF; J gene: TRBJ1-2; CDR3 length: 15; V gene: TRBV30; D gene: TRBD1
CDR3 protein: CASSLPGGYEQFF; J gene: TRBJ2-1; CDR3 length: 13; V gene: TRBV6-1; D gene: .
CDR3 protein: CASSQGGVSNTEAFF; J gene: TRBJ1-1; CDR3 length: 15; V gene: TRBV14; D gene: .
CDR3 protein: CASSPRTTGTAGYTF; J gene: TRBJ1-2; CDR3 length: 15; V gene: TRBV19; D gene: TRBD1
CDR3 protein: CASSYHSRGRNTEAFF; J gene: TRBJ1-1; CDR3 length: 16; V gene: TRBV6-5; D gene: .
CDR3 protein: CASSWTGEDTIYF; J gene: TRBJ1-3; CDR3 length: 13; V gene: TRBV6-1; D gene: TRBD1
CDR3 protein: CASSFAGLEQFF; J gene: TRBJ2-1; CDR3 length: 12; V gene: TRBV7-6; D gene: .
CDR3 protein: CASSPGSTVQETQYF; J gene: TRBJ2-5; CDR3 length: 15; V gene: TRBV18; D gene: .
CDR3 protein: CASSYLAGYEQYF; J gene: TRBJ2-7; CDR3 length: 13; V gene: TRBV6-5; D gene: .
CDR3 protein: CASSFLGTTNTGELFF; J gene: TRBJ2-2; CDR3 length: 16; V gene: TRBV5-1; D gene: TRBD2
CDR3 protein: CASSTGTGGLGYGYTF; J gene: TRBJ1-2; CDR3 length: 16; V gene: TRBV18; D gene: TRBD1
CDR3 protein: CASSIHSAAGYNSPLHF; J gene: TRBJ1-6; CDR3 length: 17; V gene: TRBV19; D gene: .
CDR3 protein: CASSLLGAIGTEAFF; J gene: TRBJ1-1; CDR3 length: 15; V gene: TRBV27; D gene: .
CDR3 protein: CASSSGGQISNQPQHF; J gene: TRBJ1-5; CDR3 length: 16; V gene: TRBV5-1; D gene: TRBD1
CDR3 protein: CASSQTGDDYEQYF; J gene: TRBJ2-7; CDR3 length: 14; V gene: TRBV27; D gene: .
CDR3 protein: CASSRPGQTYEQYF; J gene: TRBJ2-7; CDR3 length: 14; V gene: TRBV6-4; D gene: TRBD1
CDR3 protein: CASSQGSGGGYTF; J gene: TRBJ1-2; CDR3 length: 13; V gene: TRBV27; D gene: .
CDR3 protein: CASRPHQAPNYGYTF; J gene: TRBJ1-2; CDR3 length: 15; V gene: TRBV6-5; D gene: .
CDR3 protein: CAISELGAETGELFF; J gene: TRBJ2-2; CDR3 length: 15; V gene: TRBV10-3; D gene: .